This TCR beta chain was sequenced in a study of T cells in Graves' hyperthyroidism and ophthalmopathy. Regarding the study as a whole: A model of 13 V-J features distinguished ophthalmopathy from stable hyperthyroidism.

This clonotype was detected many times. What it recognizes is unknown. Between the trimmed V and J ends, which lost 4 bases and 8 bases, there was a span of 6 bases. The CDR3 has 11 amino acids. Germline CDR1 and CDR2: SNHLY and FYNNEI. The source material, RNA transcripts, was used to amplify TCR beta CDR3 regions. First-round RT-PCR with HTBI primers amplified the TCR CDR3 region. One entry per CDR3 protein, called by TCRdb with MiXCR from the multiplex PCR reads. The data contain 550,000 to 600,000 distinct CDR3 sequences, over 15% of them singletons. The receptor was isolated from a woman in her late teens or twenties with Graves' hyperthyroidism. The rearrangement joins TRBV2 to TRBJ2-1; weak D call: TRBD2 (5 bases). Input material: blood. CDR3 bases: TGTGCCAGCAGTGGGCGGGATGAGCAGTTCTTC. It is translated as CASSGRDEQFF.